The 9 T cell receptor beta chains listed next were all sequenced from one sample in a study of human T cells and chemical hapten exposure. Time point of the sample: patch test 2, 6 weeks after DPC sensitization. Treatment of the sample: therapeutic diphenylcyclopropenone sensitization with weekly scalp DPC. One entry per CDR3 protein results from TCRdb running MiXCR on the RACE reads. Of a few hundred thousand distinct CDR3 sequences detected, about 6% appear once; the ten largest clones hold about 6%. The source was whole blood, collected in connection with sensitization to the hapten diphenylcyclopropenone (DPC). Receptor source: a woman younger than 30 with alopecia areata. Some clones in this sample may be carry-over from other donors' samples.

The chain employs TRBV14 and TRBJ2-6; D is unclear. Germline loops: CDR1 SGHDN, CDR2 FVKESK. V was pared by 1 base and J by 4 bases, with 8 bases between. This CDR3 is 15 amino acids long. The CDR3 spells CASSQGSMGANVLTF. CDR3 coding DNA: TGTGCCAGCAGCCAAGGGAGTATGGGGGCCAACGTCCTGACTTTC.

This clonotype was detected ten times or more. This chain joins TRBV5-1 and TRBJ1-1, with D tentatively TRBD1 (5 bases). Trimming removed 5 bases at V and 4 bases at J, with 15 bases between. Germline loops: CDR1 SGHRS, CDR2 YFSETQ. The CDR3 is 14 amino acids. CDR3 region: CASRTGTRGTEAFF. CDR3 in DNA: TGCGCCAGCAGAACAGGAACTAGGGGCACTGAAGCTTTCTTT.

This clonotype has only a few counts. V and J are TRBV29-1 and TRBJ2-5, with TRBD2 identical over 7 bases. V gave up 6 bases and J gave up 5 bases; unmatched junction bases: 12. Germline V gene lookup returns CDR1 SQVTM and CDR2 ANQGSEA. The CDR3 length is 14 residues. The CDR3 region is CSVYGGSLSETQYF. CDR3 sequence (DNA): TGCAGCGTGTACGGGGGGTCTTTATCGGAGACCCAGTACTTC.

In its sample, this clonotype was seen many times. V is TRBV7-2 and J is TRBJ1-1; the D is unclear. Germline loops: CDR1 SGHTA, CDR2 FQGNSA. Trimming removed 6 bases at V and 0 bases at J, with 8 bases between. The CDR3 runs 13 residues. The CDR3 DNA follows: TGTGCCAGCAGTTTGGGGATGAACACTGAAGCTTTCTTT. This sequence encodes CASSLGMNTEAFF.

There are many counts of this clonotype. V and J are TRBV12-3 or TRBV12-4 and TRBJ1-2; 11 nucleotides match TRBD1. Trimming cost V 5 bases and J 7 bases; bases outside gene matches: 9. The CDR3 runs to 15 residues. The CDR3 DNA reads TGTGCCAGCAGTCCAGGGACAGGGGGATGGATTGGCTACACCTTC. The encoded protein is CASSPGTGGWIGYTF.

This clonotype has a handful of counts. J is TRBJ1-1 and V is TRBV6-2 or TRBV6-3; possible D gene TRBD1, 5 bases. V was clipped by 0 bases and J by 4 bases, with 9 bases between them. The CDR3 runs 14 residues. Germline V lookup: CDR1 MNHEY, CDR2 SVGEGT. DNA for the CDR3: TGTGCCAGCAGTTACTCGTGGCAGGGCACTGAAGCTTTCTTT. It encodes CASSYSWQGTEAFF.

V and J are TRBV7-9 and TRBJ2-7; 8 nucleotides line up with TRBD1. CDR1 is SEHNR, CDR2 FQNEAQ, per germline (reference sequence). V lost 2 bases, J lost 6 bases, and 6 bases stayed unmatched. This CDR3 is built from 14 residues. CDR3 region: CASSLFSGGGEQYF. CDR3 sequence (DNA): TGTGCCAGCAGCTTATTTTCAGGGGGCGGCGAGCAGTACTTC. The entire variable domain, with the rest obtained from reference TRBV7-9 and TRBJ2-7, is as follows: DTGVSQNPRHKITKRGQNVTFRCDPISEHNRLYWYRQTLGQGPEFLTYFQNEAQLEKSRLLSDRFSAERPKGSFSTLEIQRTEQGDSAMYLCASSLFSGGGEQYFGPGTRLTVT.

V is TRBV4-1 and J is TRBJ2-7; 9 nucleotides align to TRBD1. The CDR3 has 17 residues. Per germline, CDR1 MGHRA and CDR2 YSYEKL. V lost 3 bases, J lost 5 bases, and 14 bases stayed unmatched. The CDR3 DNA is TGCGCCAGCAGCCAGACCTATTACAGGGGGCTTCAGGACGAGCAGTACTTC. Translation: CASSQTYYRGLQDEQYF.

This clonotype was counted at least ten times. This chain links TRBV6-2 or TRBV6-3 with TRBJ2-5, with D unclear. The V end was cut by 6 bases, the J end by 5 bases, with 19 bases between. The CDR3 sequence is 15 residues long. Germline lookup yields CDR1 MNHEY and CDR2 SVGEGT. CDR3 in DNA: TGTGCCAGCAGACGCCCCGGGCAGCTCGGGGAGACCCAGTACTTC. Translation gives CASRRPGQLGETQYF.